Here is one T cell receptor beta chain with its context. This sample is part of a study of OX40 agonist ivuxolimab in advanced cancers. Assay: immunoSEQ multiplex PCR; the TCRdb copy retains only in-frame clones and omits some. The data contain some 21,000 clones, approximately 80% of them singletons. CDR1 and CDR2 from the germline V gene are SGHTA and FQGTGA. V dropped 1 base and J dropped 5 bases, with 8 bases sitting between them. The CDR3 consists of 13 residues. The specimen was CD4+ or CD8+ T cells sorted from blood, collected in a trial of the OX40 agonist ivuxolimab. The clonotype comes from an adult with an advanced solid tumor such as melanoma, head and neck, liver or kidney cancer. The rearrangement joins TRBV7-3 to TRBJ2-5; possible D gene TRBD1, 5 bases. Here the CDR3 reads CASSLRQTETQYF. DNA for the CDR3: TGTGCCAGCAGCTTAAGACAGACGGAGACCCAGTACTTC.